This T cell receptor beta chain was observed in a study of CD8+CD57+ T cells in acquired aplastic anemia. Background on the study: Yields of DNA that came from sorted CD4+ and CD8+ cells averaged about 3.3 ug.

Before being chosen for sequencing, patients had shown CD8+CD57+ cell expansion by flow cytometry. TCR beta VDJ combinations and CDR3 sequences were profiled from genomic DNA. Each CDR3 protein is one row after TCRdb ran MiXCR on the reads. The sample consists of roughly 180,000 distinct CDR3 sequences, about 50% of them appearing once. Trimming took off 0 bases at V and 5 bases at J, with 11 bases between the two ends. The CDR3 consists of 14 residues. In germline, CDR1 is ENHRY, CDR2 SYGVKD. Source material: sorted CD4+, CD8+, or CD8+CD57+ T cells (not recorded which) from PBMCs. The chain couples TRBV10-3 to TRBJ2-7; no clear D gene. This sequence was found in a human donor with aplastic anemia. The CDR3 spells CAISESRLENEQYF. In DNA form, the CDR3 reads TGTGCCATCAGTGAGTCGAGGCTGGAGAACGAGCAGTACTTC.